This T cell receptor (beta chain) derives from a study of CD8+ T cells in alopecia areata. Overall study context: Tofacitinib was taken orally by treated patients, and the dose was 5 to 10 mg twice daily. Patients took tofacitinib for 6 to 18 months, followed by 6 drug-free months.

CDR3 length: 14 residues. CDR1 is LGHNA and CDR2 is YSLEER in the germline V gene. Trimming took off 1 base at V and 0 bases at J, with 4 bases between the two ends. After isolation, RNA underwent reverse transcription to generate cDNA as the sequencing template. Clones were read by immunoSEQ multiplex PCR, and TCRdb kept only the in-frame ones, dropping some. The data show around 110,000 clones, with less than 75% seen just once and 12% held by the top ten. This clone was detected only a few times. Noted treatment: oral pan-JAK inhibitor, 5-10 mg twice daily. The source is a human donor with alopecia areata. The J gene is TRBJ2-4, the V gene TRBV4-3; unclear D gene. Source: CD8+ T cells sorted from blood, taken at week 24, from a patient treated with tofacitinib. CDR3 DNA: TGCGCCAGCAGCCAAGTCCTAGCCAAAAACATTCAGTACTTC. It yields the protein CASSQVLAKNIQYF.